This is a list of T cell receptor beta chains from one sample in a study of blood T cell repertoires in COVID-19. Sequencing was performed with immunoSEQ multiplex PCR; in TCRdb, only in-frame clones are kept and a portion is missing. The data show approximately 260,000 clones, around 83% seen once. The sequenced material came from peripheral blood. The source is a woman of 80 years or more with acute or convalescent COVID-19. Each CDR3 is given without its conserved first and last residue. A D gene is named only where the DNA matches it firmly.

D gene,J gene,V gene,CDR3 protein
TRBD1,TRBJ1-4,TRBV3-1/TRBV3-2,ASSQVRGQLF
-,TRBJ2-2,TRBV5-1,ASSGTLGQNTGELF
-,TRBJ2-5,TRBV7-3,ASSLGAGETQY
-,TRBJ1-4,TRBV18,ASSPTPHRVGNEKLF
TRBD1,TRBJ2-2,TRBV11-3,ASSLDRGTGELF
-,TRBJ2-7,TRBV2,ASSVGVAYEQY
TRBD1,TRBJ1-2,TRBV28,ASTSPGQGHYYGYT
-,TRBJ2-3,TRBV6-2/TRBV6-3,ASSYLASATQY
-,TRBJ1-4,TRBV28,ASSLGQGNEKLF
-,TRBJ2-3,TRBV14,ASSQPWGTGLPDTQY
-,TRBJ1-1,TRBV5-1,ASSSQLSGGRPKMNTEAF
TRBD1,TRBJ1-6,TRBV7-9,ASSLANRGSYNSPLH
TRBD2,TRBJ2-1,TRBV24-1,ATSGGGADEQF
TRBD1,TRBJ2-7,TRBV5-1,ASSLARQGADEQY
TRBD2,TRBJ2-3,TRBV24-1,ATSDTGTSVHTQY
-,TRBJ1-1,TRBV2,ASGRGGNTEAF
-,TRBJ2-7,TRBV27,ASSLGAGRDEQY
TRBD1,TRBJ2-6,TRBV28,ASSLPSGTGFVSGANVLT
-,TRBJ1-6,TRBV3-1/TRBV3-2,ASSQYLGAPLH
-,TRBJ1-5,TRBV18,ASSPGPQPQH
-,TRBJ2-3,TRBV20-1,SATSTDTQY
-,TRBJ2-4,TRBV28,ASSWEGRPGKNIQY
-,TRBJ2-3,TRBV7-3,ASSPTLTDTQY
-,TRBJ1-2,TRBV2,ASSVDSLYGYT
-,TRBJ1-3,TRBV6-1,ASSEARRGGNTIY
-,TRBJ1-3,TRBV6-5,ASTVSGNTIY
TRBD2,TRBJ2-5,TRBV5-1,ATSSGGQWGTQY
TRBD2,TRBJ2-1,TRBV30,AWSVKAGGPVEQF
-,TRBJ1-6,TRBV7-3,ASSTHRDSPLH
-,TRBJ1-1,TRBV28,ASREEALNTEAF
TRBD1,TRBJ2-3,TRBV3-1/TRBV3-2,ASSHLDRDRDTQY
TRBD1,TRBJ1-4,TRBV18,ASSPGTGGPQLF
-,TRBJ1-2,TRBV7-9,ASRSGGGGGGYGYT
TRBD1,TRBJ1-6,TRBV27,ASRSGTGASSPLH
-,TRBJ2-7,TRBV3-1/TRBV3-2,ASSRRDSYEQY
TRBD1,TRBJ2-3,TRBV19,ASSPTGGPQY
TRBD1,TRBJ2-1,TRBV7-9,ASSLVQGANNEQF
-,TRBJ1-2,TRBV7-3,ASSLTSGANYGYT
TRBD1,TRBJ1-2,TRBV28,ASSFSGQGGGYT
TRBD2,TRBJ2-1,TRBV28,ASSLQTSGVNEQF
-,TRBJ2-2,TRBV5-1,ASSLVRGTGELF
-,TRBJ2-3,TRBV7-9,ASSSVEASTDTQY
TRBD1,TRBJ1-6,TRBV5-5,ASSSGQGRSYNSPLH
TRBD1,TRBJ2-2,TRBV5-1,ASSLTPDRTGELF
-,TRBJ1-2,TRBV30,AWGQQGPANYGYT
-,TRBJ1-6,TRBV6-5,ASSYINSPLH
-,TRBJ1-3,TRBV6-1,ASSERENTIY
-,TRBJ2-7,TRBV7-2,ASSFDRTSYEQY
TRBD2,TRBJ2-2,TRBV5-4,ASSSSGGANTGELF
TRBD2,TRBJ2-3,TRBV19,ASSGAGVYTDTQY
-,TRBJ1-1,TRBV9,ASSVEQENTEAF
-,TRBJ1-1,TRBV5-5,ASSLDPGIMNTEAF
-,TRBJ2-5,TRBV7-3,ASSTGNPGTQY
TRBD1,TRBJ1-4,TRBV2,ASDCLGTGCRGLF
TRBD1,TRBJ2-1,TRBV2,ASSPGQGFFMDEQF
-,TRBJ1-1,TRBV6-1,ASSELVNTEAF
-,TRBJ1-5,TRBV28,ASLPPGRGGNQPQH